Following are 25 T cell receptor beta chains from one sample sequenced in a study of CD8 T cells in Susac syndrome. The RNA, 0.5 to 1 ug, was put through reverse transcription using random hexamers. TCRdb reprocessed the immunoSEQ multiplex PCR reads with MiXCR, giving one entry per CDR3 protein. The sample lists under 350,000 distinct CDR3 sequences, 92% occurring once. The source material was CD4+ T cells from PBMCs. The source is a human donor with multiple sclerosis.

The CDR3 protein is CASSLALGPYGYTF. In DNA form, the CDR3 reads TGTGCCAGCAGCTTAGCGCTGGGTCCCTATGGCTACACCTTC. The V call is TRBV7-2, the J call TRBJ1-2; unclear D gene. The V gene's germline CDR1 is SGHTA and CDR2 FQGNSA. The V end was cut by 0 bases, the J end by 4 bases, with 9 bases between. This CDR3 comprises 14 residues.

J is TRBJ1-2 and V is TRBV7-9; 10 bases line up with TRBD1. Germline CDR1 and CDR2: SEHNR and FQNEAQ (reference sequence). The CDR3 spans 13 residues. The junction had 6 bases not matched to a gene; V was cut back by 7 bases and J by 7 bases. In nucleotides, the CDR3 is TGTGCCAGCACTTGGGGACAGGGGCCTGGCTACACCTTC. As protein: CASTWGQGPGYTF.

The chain uses TRBV7-9 and TRBJ2-3; D gene unclear. This CDR3 comprises 14 residues. The germline V and J ends were trimmed by 5 bases and 6 bases, with 15 bases remaining between them. Germline V lookup: CDR1 SEHNR, CDR2 FQNEAQ (reference sequence). CDR3: CASSIDLSRDTQYF. In nucleotides, the CDR3 is TGTGCCAGCAGCATTGACCTATCTCGCGATACGCAGTATTTT. Variable domain in full (rest from reference TRBV7-9 and TRBJ2-3): DTGVSQNPRHKITKRGQNVTFRCDPISEHNRLYWYRQTLGQGPEFLTYFQNEAQLEKSRLLSDRFSAERPKGSFSTLEIQRTEQGDSAMYLCASSIDLSRDTQYFGPGTRLTVL.

The chain carries TRBV7-9 and TRBJ1-1, with D tentatively TRBD1 (5 bases). Germline CDR1 is SEHNR and CDR2 is FQNEAQ (reference sequence). V lost 3 bases and J 3 bases, leaving 11 bases between the germline ends. This CDR3 has 14 residues. The CDR3 reads CASSFRQGDTEAFF. CDR3 sequence (DNA): TGTGCCAGCAGCTTCCGGCAGGGTGACACTGAAGCTTTCTTT.

This sequence joins TRBV7-9 and TRBJ2-5; no reliable D call. The V and J ends lost 4 bases and 3 bases respectively, with 18 bases between them. The CDR3 length is 16 residues. CDR1 SEHNR and CDR2 FQNEAQ come from the germline V gene (reference sequence). As DNA, the CDR3 is TGTGCCAGCAGCTCCCTCGGTTATGGGTCGGAAGAGACCCAGTACTTC. Protein product: CASSSLGYGSEETQYF.

This chain uses TRBV7-9 with TRBJ1-1; D is undetermined. From germline, CDR1 is SEHNR and CDR2 FQNEAQ (reference sequence). Trimming removed 4 bases at V and 4 bases at J, with 10 bases between. The CDR3 runs to 13 residues. The CDR3 sequence is CASSSSFFTEAFF. CDR3 bases: TGTGCCAGCAGCTCTTCATTCTTCACTGAAGCTTTCTTT.

This rearrangement joins TRBV4-1 to TRBJ2-1, with D unclear. CDR3 length equals 15 residues. The V and J ends lost 2 bases and 5 bases respectively, with 13 bases between them. Germline V lookup: CDR1 MGHRA, CDR2 YSYEKL. CDR3 in amino acids: CASSQLGPGDNEQFF. In DNA, the CDR3 is TGCGCCAGCAGCCAACTCGGCCCGGGTGACAATGAGCAGTTCTTC.

The gene calls are TRBV7-3 and TRBJ2-3, with 11 nucleotides matching TRBD2. Germline V gives CDR1 SGHTA, CDR2 FQGTGA. This CDR3 has 15 residues. Trimming took 0 bases from V and 4 from J; bases not matched to a gene: 0. The CDR3: CASSLTSGRADTQYF. CDR3 nucleotides: TGTGCCAGCAGCTTAACTAGCGGGAGGGCAGATACGCAGTATTTT.

This clonotype appeared a single time. This chain joins TRBV14 and TRBJ2-7; perhaps TRBD1 as D (6 bases). Trimming pared 4 bases from V and 0 bases from J, leaving 19 bases between. The CDR3 is 17 residues long. The germline gives CDR1 SGHDN, CDR2 FVKESK. In DNA form, the CDR3 reads TGTGCCAGCAGCCCTATATCGACACGGGACACCTCCTACGAGCAGTACTTC. Encoded protein: CASSPISTRDTSYEQYF. Full variable domain (missing parts from reference TRBV14 and TRBJ2-7): EAGVTQFPSHSVIEKGQTVTLRCDPISGHDNLYWYRRVMGKEIKFLLHFVKESKQDESGMPNNRFLAERTGGTYSTLKVQPAELEDSGVYFCASSPISTRDTSYEQYFGPGTRLTVT.

The J gene is TRBJ2-7, the V gene TRBV20-1; 7 positions agree with TRBD1. J lost 5 bases, V lost 0 bases, and 7 bases had no gene match. The CDR3 runs 14 residues. Per germline, CDR1 DFQATT and CDR2 SNEGSKA (reference sequence). CDR3 DNA: TGCAGTGCTAGAGATACCCGGGACAGCCACGAGCAGTACTTC. It specifies CSARDTRDSHEQYF.

V usage is TRBV11-2 and J usage is TRBJ2-1, with 8 bases fitting TRBD2. The CDR3 runs to 15 residues. With 0 bases clipped from V and 10 bases from J, the junction kept 8 bases outside the gene matches. The germline gives CDR1 SGHAT, CDR2 FQNNGV. CDR3 amino acids: CASSLDSGVRGEQFF. CDR3 sequence (DNA): TGTGCCAGCAGCTTAGATAGCGGGGTCAGAGGGGAGCAGTTCTTC.

The chain has TRBV12-3 or TRBV12-4 and TRBJ2-5; D possibly corresponds to TRBD1 (6 bases). Trimming pared 4 bases from V and 4 bases from J, leaving 19 bases between. The CDR3 has 16 amino acids. In DNA, the CDR3 is TGTGCCAGCAGTTCCCCTAACTCAGGGGACACAGAGACCCAGTACTTC. Translation gives CASSSPNSGDTETQYF.

The rearrangement joins TRBV20-1 to TRBJ2-3; D assignment may be TRBD1 or TRBD2 (5 bases each). V lost 5 bases and J lost 1, with 10 bases in between. The CDR3 is 13 residues long. Per the germline V gene, CDR1 is DFQATT and CDR2 is SNEGSKA (reference sequence). This chain's CDR3 is CSAGGGGTDTQYF. In DNA form, the CDR3 reads TGCAGTGCTGGGGGTGGGGGCACAGATACGCAGTATTTT.

This chain joins TRBV18 and TRBJ2-3; the D is unclear. Per the germline V gene, CDR1 is KGHSH and CDR2 is LQKENI. V lost 0 bases to trimming and J lost 3 bases, with 4 bases between them. This CDR3 has 13 amino acids. CDR3 DNA: TGTGCCAGCTCACCACCGGGGACAGATACGCAGTATTTT. Its protein is CASSPPGTDTQYF.

This clonotype appeared once. The chain has TRBV3-1 and TRBJ1-1, with 12 bases matching TRBD1. The CDR3 loop spans 17 amino acids. The V gene end was trimmed by 7 bases and the J gene end by 4 bases; junction bases not matched to a gene: 13. CDR1 and CDR2 from the germline V gene are LGHDT and YNNKEL (reference sequence). CDR3 loop: CASTPSRDRGPSTEAFF. The CDR3 DNA follows: TGTGCCAGCACCCCCTCTCGGGACAGGGGGCCGAGCACTGAAGCTTTCTTT. The whole variable domain, filled in from reference TRBV3-1 and TRBJ1-1, reads DTAVSQTPKYLVTQMGNDKSIKCEQNLGHDTMYWYKQDSKKFLKIMFSYNNKELIINETVPNRFSPKSPDKAHLNLHINSLELGDSAVYFCASTPSRDRGPSTEAFFGQGTRLTVV.

The chain is built from TRBV2 and TRBJ1-4; 7 positions match TRBD1. The CDR3 has 15 residues. The V gene end was trimmed by 1 base and the J gene end by 8 bases; junction bases not matched to a gene: 7. From germline, CDR1 is SNHLY and CDR2 FYNNEI. The CDR3 spells CASSEGDRASEKLFF. The DNA of the CDR3 is TGTGCCAGCAGTGAAGGAGACAGGGCGTCCGAAAAACTGTTTTTT.

The V gene is TRBV12-3 or TRBV12-4, the J gene TRBJ1-1, with TRBD1 matching over 8 bases. The CDR3 is 14 amino acids. V lost 2 bases and J lost 7; bases outside the gene matches: 6. As DNA, the CDR3 is TGTGCCAGCAGTTTAACAGGGGGGGCCTTTGAAGCTTTCTTT. The encoded protein is CASSLTGGAFEAFF.

CDR3 amino acids: CASSFDLPTRGDEKLFF. The DNA for the CDR3 is TGTGCCAGCAGTTTCGATCTCCCGACTAGGGGTGATGAAAAACTGTTTTTT. V and J are TRBV6-5 and TRBJ1-4; D perhaps matches TRBD1 (5 bases). Germline CDR1 reads MNHEY; CDR2 reads SVGAGI. V dropped 4 bases and J dropped 6 bases, with 21 bases sitting between them. This CDR3 is 17 amino acids long.

V is TRBV20-1 and J is TRBJ2-3; 8 bases are a match to TRBD1. This CDR3 comprises 14 residues. Germline assignment: CDR1 DFQATT and CDR2 SNEGSKA (reference sequence). V lost 5 bases, J lost 1 base, and 5 bases stayed unmatched. Written as DNA, the CDR3 is TGCAGTGCTCGACCGGGACAGGGCACAGATACGCAGTATTTT. Its protein is CSARPGQGTDTQYF.

V usage is TRBV7-8 and J usage is TRBJ2-5; D might be TRBD1 or TRBD2, each matching 5 bases. The CDR3 loop spans 16 amino acids. CDR1 and CDR2 (germline): SGHVS, FQNEAQ. Trimming left V 5 bases short and J 2 bases short, with 18 bases between. Here the CDR3 reads CASSPAWGSGQETQYF. CDR3 nucleotides: TGTGCCAGCAGCCCCGCCTGGGGGAGCGGACAAGAGACCCAGTACTTC.

The rearrangement links TRBV4-3 to TRBJ2-3; 16 bases fit TRBD2. With 4 bases clipped from V and 4 bases from J, the junction kept 2 bases outside the gene matches. The CDR3 is 16 residues long. Germline V lookup: CDR1 LGHNA, CDR2 YSLEER. The chain's CDR3 is CASSRGLAGGSDTQYF. DNA of the CDR3: TGCGCCAGCAGCCGGGGACTAGCGGGAGGGTCAGATACGCAGTATTTT.

J is TRBJ2-1 and V is TRBV20-1; 10 bases are shared with TRBD2. The CDR3 is 17 amino acids. CDR1 is DFQATT and CDR2 is SNEGSKA in the germline V gene (reference sequence). V shed 0 bases and J 8 bases; nucleotides not matched to a gene: 13. The CDR3, as DNA: TGCAGTGCTAGAGATCCACTGAGCGGGAGGGCCGACTATGAGCAGTTCTTC. Translating it yields CSARDPLSGRADYEQFF.

The J gene is TRBJ2-3, the V gene TRBV3-1, with D perhaps assigned TRBD1 or TRBD2 (5 bases each). CDR1 LGHDT and CDR2 YNNKEL come from the germline V gene (reference sequence). Deletions cut 0 bases from V and 6 bases from J, with 16 bases between. CDR3 size: 16 residues. The CDR3 DNA sequence: TGTGCCAGCAGCCAAGATTTACGGCAGGGCGGGGATACGCAGTATTTT. As protein: CASSQDLRQGGDTQYF.

The chain uses TRBV2 and TRBJ1-1; D uncertain. The CDR3 runs to 13 residues. Trimming removed 7 bases at V and 0 bases at J, with 9 bases between. Germline CDR1 and CDR2: SNHLY and FYNNEI. CDR3 bases: TGTGCCAGCAAGCTGGACTTGAACACTGAAGCTTTCTTT. It is translated as CASKLDLNTEAFF. The full variable domain, completed using reference TRBV2 and TRBJ1-1, is EPEVTQTPSHQVTQMGQEVILRCVPISNHLYFYWYRQILGQKVEFLVSFYNNEISEKSEIFDDQFSVERPDGSNFTLKIRSTKLEDSAMYFCASKLDLNTEAFFGQGTRLTVV.

The chain combines TRBV7-9 with TRBJ1-1; D uncertain. V lost 4 bases and J 3 bases, leaving 18 bases between the germline ends. This CDR3 comprises 16 residues. Germline V gene lookup returns CDR1 SEHNR and CDR2 FQNEAQ (reference sequence). The CDR3, as DNA: TGTGCCAGCAGCTCCGGATTTGCGTTTGGGCACACTGAAGCTTTCTTT. It encodes CASSSGFAFGHTEAFF.